A single sample is the source of the 24 T cell receptor beta chains below, sequenced in a study of regulatory T cells in long-lasting Graves disease. Assembly of TCR beta libraries relied on iRepertoire HTBI primers together with Arm-PCR of CDR3 regions. MiXCR was run by TCRdb on the multiplex PCR reads, yielding one entry per CDR3 protein. The data contain a few hundred thousand distinct CDR3 sequences, 20% to 30% of them singletons. Time point specified: persistent/refractory GD, antithyroid drugs over 5 years with positive TRAb. Following extraction of RNA from PBMCs, that RNA was used to make the TCR library. Material: peripheral blood mononuclear cells (PBMCs), obtained when the disease was refractory, from a patient treated with antithyroid drugs. The origin of the receptors is a female donor with Graves disease.

For this clonotype: Given a much more abundant clone one base away, this may be a read error. CDR3 sequence reads: CASNPDFGNLEAQYF. CDR3 DNA: TGTGCCAGCAACCCGGACTTCGGGAATCTCGAGGCCCAGTACTTC. The chain is built from TRBV6-1 and TRBJ2-5; D possibly corresponds to TRBD2 (5 bases). Germline assignment: CDR1 MNHNS and CDR2 SASEGT. Trimming took off 7 bases at V and 9 bases at J, with 24 bases between the two ends. The CDR3 is 15 amino acids.

A word on this clonotype: Being one base from a much bigger clone, this may be a read error. This CDR3 is CASSLASGSPGELFF. CDR3 DNA sequence: TGTGCCAGCAGCTTAGCTAGCGGGAGCCCCGGGGAGCTGTTTTTT. This rearrangement joins TRBV7-6 to TRBJ2-2; 9 nucleotides match TRBD2. CDR1 and CDR2 from the germline V gene are SGHVS and FNYEAQ. The trim removed 0 bases at V and 6 bases at J, leaving 2 bases unmatched. This CDR3 has 15 amino acids.

This clonotype was seen only a few times. V usage is TRBV29-1 and J usage is TRBJ2-2; 13 positions agree with TRBD2. J lost 6 bases, V lost 5 bases, and 18 bases had no gene match. Per germline, CDR1 SQVTM and CDR2 ANQGSEA. The length of the CDR3 is 19 residues. The CDR3 DNA reads as TGCAGCGTTTCCCCCGGCACTCGCACTAGCGGGAGGGCCCCCGGGGAGCTGTTTTTT. This gives the protein CSVSPGTRTSGRAPGELFF.

The chain is built from TRBV15 and TRBJ2-6; D not certain. The length of the CDR3 is 15 residues. V lost 1 base to trimming and J lost 2 bases, with 6 bases between them. The germline CDR1 and CDR2 sequences are LNHNV and YYDKDF (reference sequence). The CDR3: CATSRVGTGANVLTF. In DNA, the CDR3 is TGTGCCACCAGCAGAGTCGGTACTGGGGCCAACGTCCTGACTTTC.

This clonotype was seen repeatedly, ten times or more. This chain uses TRBV7-8 with TRBJ2-5; 7 nucleotides line up with TRBD2. CDR1 and CDR2 from the germline V gene are SGHVS and FQNEAQ. J gave up 0 bases and V 2 bases, and 6 bases lay outside the gene matches. This CDR3 has 16 residues. The CDR3 coding sequence is TGTGCCAGCAGCTTACACCCACTAGCGCACCAAGAGACCCAGTACTTC. Its protein is CASSLHPLAHQETQYF.

The chain carries TRBV7-9 and TRBJ2-7; 13 nucleotides match TRBD2. The germline gives CDR1 SEHNR, CDR2 FQNEAQ (reference sequence). This CDR3 comprises 20 residues. The V segment lost 1 base and the J segment 3 bases; nucleotides outside the gene matches: 15. The CDR3 bases are TGTGCCAGCAGCTTAGATAGACAGTGGACTAGCGGGAGTGTAAGCTACGAGCAGTACTTC. Translating it yields CASSLDRQWTSGSVSYEQYF.

This clonotype was detected a few times. The J gene is TRBJ1-1, the V gene TRBV25-1, with D tentatively TRBD1 (5 bases). Per the germline V gene, CDR1 is MGHDK and CDR2 is SYGVNS. V lost 8 bases to trimming and J lost 1 base, with 17 bases between them. This CDR3 is 15 amino acids long. The CDR3, as DNA: TGTGCCAGCTCTGTTCCGGGGGGAAAGAACACTGAAGCTTTCTTT. It encodes CASSVPGGKNTEAFF. Looking up the rest from reference TRBV25-1 and TRBJ1-1 gives the full variable domain: EADIYQTPRYLVIGTGKKITLECSQTMGHDKMYWYQQDPGMELHLIHYSYGVNSTEKGDLSSESTVSRIRTEHFPLTLESARPSHTSQYLCASSVPGGKNTEAFFGQGTRLTVV.

This clonotype was counted only a few times. V is TRBV5-1 and J is TRBJ2-5; 8 bases are a match to TRBD2. Per germline, CDR1 SGHRS and CDR2 YFSETQ. There are 17 residues in the CDR3. The J segment lost 5 bases and the V segment lost 0 bases, leaving 12 bases of the junction unmatched. CDR3 region: CASSLDGREAAIETQYF. In nucleotides, the CDR3 is TGCGCCAGCAGCTTGGATGGGCGGGAGGCCGCGATCGAGACCCAGTACTTC.

The rearrangement links TRBV12-3 or TRBV12-4 to TRBJ1-1; tentative D call: TRBD1 (5 bases). Trimming took off 8 bases at V and 6 bases at J, with 13 bases between the two ends. The CDR3 consists of 12 residues. The DNA of the CDR3 is TGTGCCAGCGACGACAGCGACCCTGAAGCTTTCTTT. Translating it yields CASDDSDPEAFF.

At least ten counts were recorded for this clonotype. The chain couples TRBV14 to TRBJ2-7; D is undetermined. The CDR3 consists of 17 residues. V was trimmed by 8 bases and J by 0 bases, leaving 23 bases between them. CDR1 and CDR2 (germline): SGHDN, FVKESK. CDR3 bases: TGTGCCAGCTACCTCTCTTTAGCACGATGTCCCTCCTACGAGCAGTACTTC. Its protein product is CASYLSLARCPSYEQYF.

This clonotype was detected ten times or more. CDR3 protein: CASSYSGQGGEKLFF. The CDR3, as DNA: TGTGCCAGCAGTTACTCGGGACAGGGAGGCGAAAAACTGTTTTTT. The rearrangement uses TRBV6-5 and TRBJ1-4; 9 nucleotides agree with TRBD1. In germline, CDR1 is MNHEY, CDR2 SVGAGI. V dropped 0 bases and J dropped 8; count of bases not matched to a gene: 4. CDR3 length: 15 residues.

This clonotype was recorded only once. Sequence at one end of the junction differs from germline and may be a read error. This chain uses TRBV12-3 or TRBV12-4 with TRBJ1-4, with a tentative D call TRBD1 (6 bases). CDR3 length: 16 amino acids. CDR3 region: CASSFGTTTTNEKPFF. The CDR3 DNA is TGTGCCAGCAGTTTTGGGACAACTACAACTAATGAAAAACCGTTTTTT.

This clonotype was seen at least ten times. This chain's CDR3 is CASSYQNTQETQYF. The CDR3 DNA follows: TGTGCCAGCAGTTACCAGAACACTCAAGAGACCCAGTACTTC. This sequence joins TRBV6-5 and TRBJ2-5, with D hard to call. Per the germline V gene, CDR1 is MNHEY and CDR2 is SVGAGI. The germline V and J ends were trimmed by 2 bases and 2 bases, with 9 bases remaining between them. CDR3 size: 14 residues.

This clonotype came up many times. The chain links TRBV2 to TRBJ1-4; weak D call: TRBD1 (6 bases). The CDR3 extends over 14 amino acids. V lost 4 bases and J lost 2, with 8 bases in between. Germline CDR1 is SNHLY and CDR2 is FYNNEI. The CDR3 region has the DNA TGTGCCAGCAGTGTCACAGGGACTAATGAAAAACTGTTTTTT. As protein: CASSVTGTNEKLFF.

This clonotype was seen a few times. The chain joins TRBV9 to TRBJ2-5; no firm D call. The V gene's germline CDR1 is SGDLS and CDR2 YYNGEE. The CDR3 loop spans 13 amino acids. The germline V and J ends were trimmed by 0 bases and 3 bases, with 6 bases remaining between them. The CDR3 region has the DNA TGTGCCAGCAGCGTAGCGGGCGAAGAGACCCAGTACTTC. Residues: CASSVAGEETQYF.

The V gene is TRBV6-2 or TRBV6-3, the J gene TRBJ2-5; D is possibly TRBD1 or TRBD2 (6 bases each). Trimming left V 6 bases short and J 4 bases short, with 18 bases between. CDR3 length: 15 amino acids. Germline loops: CDR1 MNHEY, CDR2 SVGEGT. This CDR3 reads CASSSGASCRETQYF. CDR3 in DNA: TGTGCCAGCAGCTCGGGGGCTTCGTGCCGAGAGACCCAGTACTTC.

This clonotype was found many times. CDR3 in amino acids: CSEVGSGLQETQYF. The CDR3 coding sequence is TGCAGTGAAGTCGGTAGCGGCCTTCAAGAGACCCAGTACTTC. The chain has TRBV20-1 and TRBJ2-5; D is possibly TRBD2 (6 bases). CDR3 length equals 14 residues. Looked up from germline, CDR1 is DFQATT and CDR2 is SNEGSKA (reference sequence). With 7 bases removed from V and 2 bases from J, the gap between germline ends came to 17 bases.

The rearrangement joins TRBV30 to TRBJ1-2; D gene ambiguous. V was trimmed by 5 bases and J by 7 bases, leaving 11 bases between them. The CDR3 contains 11 residues. In germline, CDR1 is GTSNPN, CDR2 SVGIG (reference sequence). The chain's CDR3 is CAWLDLGGYTF. The CDR3 nucleotides read TGTGCCTGGCTGGACCTGGGTGGCTACACCTTC.

Ten or more counts support this clonotype. J is TRBJ1-1 and V is TRBV28; no reliable D call. Between the trimmed V and J ends, which lost 7 bases and 4 bases, there was a span of 7 bases. The V gene's germline CDR1 is MDHEN and CDR2 SYDVKM. The CDR3 has 11 amino acids. The CDR3 protein is CASKAFTEAFF. The CDR3 nucleotides are TGTGCCAGCAAGGCATTCACTGAAGCTTTCTTT. Drawing the rest from reference TRBV28 and TRBJ1-1, the complete variable domain is DVKVTQSSRYLVKRTGEKVFLECVQDMDHENMFWYRQDPGLGLRLIYFSYDVKMKEKGDIPEGYSVSREKKERFSLILESASTNQTSMYLCASKAFTEAFFGQGTRLTVV.

This clonotype has at least ten counts. V usage is TRBV7-9 and J usage is TRBJ1-2; 7 nucleotides align to TRBD1. The V gene's germline CDR1 is SEHNR and CDR2 FQNEAQ (reference sequence). The CDR3 runs to 13 residues. V shed 6 bases and J 8 bases; nucleotides not matched to a gene: 9. The CDR3 coding sequence is TGTGCCAGCAGTAGGACAGGATCGCAGGGCTACACCTTC. Amino acids: CASSRTGSQGYTF. The full variable domain, its missing parts supplied by reference TRBV7-9 and TRBJ1-2, is DTGVSQNPRHKITKRGQNVTFRCDPISEHNRLYWYRQTLGQGPEFLTYFQNEAQLEKSRLLSDRFSAERPKGSFSTLEIQRTEQGDSAMYLCASSRTGSQGYTFGSGTRLTVV.

This clonotype was seen only a few times. The V gene is TRBV10-3, the J gene TRBJ2-7, with 8 bases identical to TRBD2. Trimming removed 2 bases from V and 0 bases from J; junction bases left unmatched: 3. Germline V CDR1 and CDR2: ENHRY, SYGVKD. CDR3 size: 15 residues. The CDR3 nucleotides read TGTGCCATCAGTGAGCCAGCGGGAGTCTCCTACGAGCAGTACTTC. Residues: CAISEPAGVSYEQYF.

The chain carries TRBV30 and TRBJ1-4, with TRBD1 as a possible D gene (5 bases). V lost 2 bases to trimming and J lost 8 bases, with 27 bases between them. Germline CDR1 GTSNPN, CDR2 SVGIG (reference sequence). The CDR3 is 18 amino acids. The CDR3 spells CAWSSPWRGSDSWEKLFF. DNA for the CDR3: TGTGCCTGGAGTTCGCCATGGAGGGGATCTGATTCTTGGGAAAAACTGTTTTTT.

This clonotype was counted a few times. This chain links TRBV13 with TRBJ1-6; 9 positions agree with TRBD1. This CDR3 is 19 amino acids long. Germline CDR1 PRHDT, CDR2 FYEKMQ (reference sequence). The ends lost 4 bases at V and 6 bases at J; junction bases unmatched: 16. This CDR3 is CASSSPFRGQGRSNSPLHF. CDR3 DNA sequence: TGTGCCAGCAGCTCCCCATTCCGAGGACAGGGGCGGAGTAATTCACCCCTCCACTTT.

The chain is built from TRBV7-9 and TRBJ1-2; D unclear. V was pared by 0 bases and J by 0 bases, with 5 bases between. Germline V gene lookup returns CDR1 SEHNR and CDR2 FQNEAQ (reference sequence). CDR3 length: 14 amino acids. As DNA, the CDR3 is TGTGCCAGCAGCTTAGCCACAGCTAACTATGGCTACACCTTC. Translation gives CASSLATANYGYTF.